This T cell receptor (beta chain) was sequenced for a study of blood T cell repertoires in COVID-19. About the study: Samples taken during acute and convalescent COVID-19 were collected in the United States, Italy and Spain. PBMCs, B-cell-depleted T cells, or T cells were the source of the cDNA or gDNA that made up the material.

In the authors' workflow: Amplification from reference gene primers served as the basis for estimated nucleated cell counts. Sequencing used immunoSEQ multiplex PCR; TCRdb keeps in-frame clones, though not all of them. D and trimming come from the DNA, and the V and J calls and clone size come from that table. This sample has around 100,000 clones; roughly 85% occur once, and the top ten carry roughly 1.4%. CDR1 is SGHAT and CDR2 is FQNNGV in the germline V gene. The junction had 6 bases not matched to a gene; V was cut back by 2 bases and J by 6 bases. This CDR3 is 14 amino acids long. What was sequenced was peripheral blood. The chain joins TRBV11-2 to TRBJ2-7; 8 bases map to TRBD1. The source of this sequence is a man aged 40-50 years with acute or convalescent COVID-19. The CDR3 here is CASSLTQGAAEQYF. CDR3 DNA sequence: TGTGCCAGCAGCTTAACCCAGGGGGCGGCCGAGCAGTACTTC. Drawing the rest from reference TRBV11-2 and TRBJ2-7, the complete variable domain is EAGVAQSPRYKIIEKRQSVAFWCNPISGHATLYWYQQILGQGPKLLIQFQNNGVVDDSQLPKDRFSAERLKGVDSTLKIQPAKLEDSAVYLCASSLTQGAAEQYFGPGTRLTVT.